The present TCR beta chain was sequenced within a study of cytotoxic CD8 clonotypes in ibrutinib-treated CLL. Study as a whole: The patients comprised 11 relapsed/refractory and approximately 16 treatment-naive cases, around 17 IGHV unmutated. Partial responders around 25, complete 2; roughly 12 progressed and around 15 stayed in remission by median around 68 months.

With 0 bases removed from V and 4 bases from J, the gap between germline ends came to 7 bases. CDR3 length: 14 residues. Germline assignment: CDR1 SNHLY and CDR2 FYNNEI. TCRdb's copy holds only in-frame clones and misses some; the assay was immunoSEQ multiplex PCR. The data show approximately 100,000 clones, 58% seen once. This material consisted of PBMCs, taken after 24 months of ibrutinib treatment. The rearrangement joins TRBV2 to TRBJ2-1; D remains unclear. This clonotype was sampled from a human donor with chronic lymphocytic leukemia. CDR3 sequence reads: CASSEARQYNEQFF. The CDR3 coding sequence is TGTGCCAGCAGTGAAGCGAGGCAATACAATGAGCAGTTCTTC.